One and the same sample provided the 20 T cell receptor beta chains below, sequenced in a study of T cells in Graves' hyperthyroidism and ophthalmopathy. It was RNA transcripts that yielded the amplified TCR beta CDR3 regions. HTBI primers were employed in a first-round RT-PCR of the TCR CDR3. TCRdb re-derived calls from the multiplex PCR reads in MiXCR, one entry per CDR3 protein. The sample comprises hundreds of thousands of distinct CDR3 sequences, approximately 14% of which are singletons, and around an eighth rests with the top ten. The sequenced sample was blood. These receptors originate from a woman in her fifties or sixties with Graves' ophthalmopathy.

Points on this clonotype: A read error is possible here, since a much larger clone lies one base away. This chain joins TRBV12-3 or TRBV12-4 and TRBJ1-1; D uncertain. There are 13 residues in the CDR3. V was trimmed by 5 bases and J by 6 bases, leaving 13 bases between them. The CDR3 DNA reads TGTGCCAGCAGTCCTCCCTGTGGGGCTGAAGCTTTCTTT. Translation gives CASSPPCGAEAFF.

This clonotype was found many times. V gene TRBV6-1 combines with J gene TRBJ1-1; 10 bases map to TRBD1. The V gene end was trimmed by 5 bases and the J gene end by 3 bases; junction bases not matched to a gene: 6. The germline V gene encodes CDR1 MNHNS and CDR2 SASEGT. The CDR3 has 15 amino acids. This chain's CDR3 is CASSPLDRGDTEAFF. CDR3 nucleotide sequence: TGTGCCAGCAGTCCCTTGGACAGGGGGGACACTGAAGCTTTCTTT.

This clonotype has a count of ten or more. This rearrangement joins TRBV28 to TRBJ1-1; the match to TRBD1 covers 9 bases. The CDR3 totals 16 residues. Germline V gene data show CDR1 as MDHEN and CDR2 as SYDVKM. The V gene end was trimmed by 2 bases and the J gene end by 5 bases; junction bases not matched to a gene: 9. Written as DNA, the CDR3 is TGTGCCAGCAGTTTACTGGGACAGGGCTGGGGGACTGAAGCTTTCTTT. Translating it yields CASSLLGQGWGTEAFF.

The table lists this clonotype with a few counts. As DNA, the CDR3 is TGTGCCAGCTCACCCAATATCCGCGTCAACCTAGCCAAAAACATTCAGTACTTC. This encodes CASSPNIRVNLAKNIQYF. The chain carries TRBV18 and TRBJ2-4; D ambiguous. Trimming cost V 3 bases and J 0 bases, with 18 bases left between them. This CDR3 spans 18 amino acids. Germline V lookup: CDR1 KGHSH, CDR2 LQKENI. The complete variable domain, with remaining parts taken from reference TRBV18 and TRBJ2-4, reads NAGVMQNPRHLVRRRGQEARLRCSPMKGHSHVYWYRQLPEEGLKFMVYLQKENIIDESGMPKERFSAEFPKEGPSILRIQQVVRGDSAAYFCASSPNIRVNLAKNIQYFGAGTRLSVL.

The sample holds many counts of this clonotype. The chain employs TRBV19 and TRBJ1-5, with TRBD1 matching 11 bases. J lost 5 bases, V lost 7 bases, and 4 bases had no gene match. Per germline, CDR1 LNHDA and CDR2 SQIVND (reference sequence). The CDR3 loop spans 14 amino acids. In nucleotides, the CDR3 is TGTGCCAGTACCAGGGACAGGGGGTATCAGCCCCAGCATTTT. It yields the protein CASTRDRGYQPQHF. Full variable domain (missing parts from reference TRBV19 and TRBJ1-5): DGGITQSPKYLFRKEGQNVTLSCEQNLNHDAMYWYRQDPGQGLRLIYYSQIVNDFQKGDIAEGYSVSREKKESFPLTVTSAQKNPTAFYLCASTRDRGYQPQHFGDGTRLSIL.

This clonotype was seen many times. This chain links TRBV7-2 with TRBJ2-7; tentative D call: TRBD2 (6 bases). The CDR3 is 14 residues long. CDR1 is SGHTA and CDR2 is FQGNSA in the germline V gene. The V end was cut by 2 bases, the J end by 6 bases, with 14 bases between. The CDR3 sequence is CASSLLGSLVEQYF. The DNA for the CDR3 is TGTGCCAGCAGCTTACTCGGGAGCCTAGTCGAGCAGTACTTC.

This clonotype was counted at least ten times. This chain links TRBV29-1 with TRBJ1-1; 7 nucleotides align to TRBD1. CDR3 length: 14 amino acids. V lost 0 bases, J lost 5 bases, and 6 bases stayed unmatched. Per the germline V gene, CDR1 is SQVTM and CDR2 is ANQGSEA. CDR3 residues: CSVEDLQGKTEAFF. CDR3 in DNA: TGCAGCGTTGAAGATTTACAGGGGAAAACTGAAGCTTTCTTT.

This clonotype was seen ten or more times. The J gene is TRBJ2-3, the V gene TRBV18; D ambiguous. V dropped 4 bases and J dropped 6 bases, with 8 bases sitting between them. There are 12 residues in the CDR3. From germline, CDR1 is KGHSH and CDR2 LQKENI. Here the CDR3 reads CASSQSLDTQYF. The CDR3 DNA sequence: TGTGCCAGCTCACAGAGTTTGGATACGCAGTATTTT.

This clonotype was seen ten or more times. This chain uses TRBV12-3 or TRBV12-4 with TRBJ2-6; TRBD2 is a possible D gene (5 bases). This CDR3 is built from 19 residues. The germline V and J ends were trimmed by 2 bases and 0 bases, with 17 bases remaining between them. For the CDR3, the DNA is TGTGCCAGCAGTTTAATTTCCTCGGGATCGTACTCTGGGGCCAACGTCCTGACTTTC. It specifies CASSLISSGSYSGANVLTF.

This clonotype has only a few counts. The chain joins TRBV4-2 to TRBJ2-7; no clear D. The germline V gene encodes CDR1 LGHNA and CDR2 YNFKEQ. V dropped 0 bases and J dropped 0 bases, with 9 bases sitting between them. This CDR3 is 15 amino acids long. The CDR3: CASSQELGFSYEQYF. The CDR3 DNA is TGTGCCAGCAGCCAAGAATTGGGGTTCTCCTACGAGCAGTACTTC.

The rearrangement links TRBV4-3 to TRBJ2-1; possible D gene TRBD2, 7 bases. Per the germline V gene, CDR1 is LGHNA and CDR2 is YSLEER. With 1 base removed from V and 8 bases from J, the gap between germline ends came to 18 bases. This CDR3 has 16 amino acids. As DNA, the CDR3 is TGCGCCAGCAGCCAAGCTCACGGCTTAGGGGGGGATGAGCAGTTCTTC. Protein: CASSQAHGLGGDEQFF.

This clonotype was seen a few times. This chain connects TRBV15 to TRBJ2-5; D may correspond to TRBD1 or TRBD2 (5 bases each). CDR3 length: 13 amino acids. Trimming left V 9 bases short and J 5 bases short, with 16 bases between. Germline CDR1 is LNHNV and CDR2 is YYDKDF (reference sequence). The CDR3: CATEPGTGETQYF. CDR3 nucleotides: TGTGCCACAGAACCGGGGACCGGGGAGACCCAGTACTTC. Together with reference TRBV15 and TRBJ2-5, the CDR3 gives the full variable domain: DAMVIQNPRYQVTQFGKPVTLSCSQTLNHNVMYWYQQKSSQAPKLLFHYYDKDFNNEADTPDNFQSRRPNTSFCFLDIRSPGLGDTAMYLCATEPGTGETQYFGPGTRLLVL.

This clonotype has at least ten counts. CDR3 nucleotide sequence: TGTGCCAGCAGCCGAACAGGGGTCTCCGCAGATACGCAGTATTTT. As protein: CASSRTGVSADTQYF. The genes are TRBV12-3 or TRBV12-4 and TRBJ2-3; the match to TRBD1 covers 7 bases. This CDR3 comprises 15 residues. J was trimmed by 4 bases and V by 6 bases; bases with no gene match: 10.

Of note for this clonotype: This may stem from a read error, because a much larger clone lies one nucleotide away. This chain links TRBV5-5 with TRBJ2-2, with D possibly matching TRBD1 (5 bases). The CDR3 consists of 13 residues. Germline lookup yields CDR1 SGHKS and CDR2 YYEKEE (reference sequence). For the CDR3, the DNA is TGTGCCAGCAGCTTGATGGACACCGAGGAGCTGTTTTTT. Translated, it gives CASSLMDTEELFF. The full variable domain, completed using reference TRBV5-5 and TRBJ2-2, is DAGVTQSPTHLIKTRGQQVTLRCSPISGHKSVSWYQQVLGQGPQFIFQYYEKEERGRGNFPDRFSARQFPNYSSELNVNALLLGDSALYLCASSLMDTEELFFGEGSRLTVL.

The sample holds many counts of this clonotype. This sequence joins TRBV7-9 and TRBJ1-5; TRBD1 agrees at 7 bases. Germline trimming cut 2 bases from V and 0 bases from J; bases unmatched to any gene: 16. CDR1 SEHNR and CDR2 FQNEAQ come from the germline V gene (reference sequence). This CDR3 comprises 20 residues. CDR3 sequence (DNA): TGTGCCAGCAGCTTAAGGAGGCCAGGGGGGAGTCGCCATAGCAATCAGCCCCAGCATTTT. Its translation: CASSLRRPGGSRHSNQPQHF.

V gene TRBV20-1 combines with J gene TRBJ1-5; the D is unclear. V lost 3 bases and J 7 bases, leaving 10 bases between the germline ends. Germline V CDR1 and CDR2: DFQATT, SNEGSKA (reference sequence). The CDR3 runs 12 residues. The CDR3 sequence: CSASKFGQPQHF. The CDR3 DNA follows: TGCAGTGCTAGTAAGTTTGGCCAGCCCCAGCATTTT.

This rearrangement joins TRBV2 to TRBJ2-5; TRBD2 matches at 8 bases. Germline loops: CDR1 SNHLY, CDR2 FYNNEI. Unmatched junction bases numbered 6, after V lost 7 bases and J lost 5 bases. The CDR3 spans 13 residues. CDR3 loop: CASKDPGGETQYF. CDR3 bases: TGTGCCAGCAAAGACCCGGGGGGGGAGACCCAGTACTTC.

This clonotype showed up many times. The chain carries TRBV20-1 and TRBJ2-2; 10 positions match TRBD2. The CDR3 has 17 residues. V shed 6 bases, J shed 4 bases, and the junction held 14 bases outside the gene matches. Germline V gene sequence: CDR1 DFQATT, CDR2 SNEGSKA (reference sequence). CDR3 sequence (DNA): TGCAGTGCGCGTCCTAGCGGGAGTAGGGGAGTCACCGGGGAGCTGTTTTTT. Translating it yields CSARPSGSRGVTGELFF.

This clonotype was counted many times. V and J are TRBV6-6 and TRBJ2-5; 10 positions agree with TRBD1. The V segment lost 2 bases and the J segment 1 base; nucleotides outside the gene matches: 1. The V gene's germline CDR1 is MNHNY and CDR2 SVGAGI (reference sequence). The CDR3 covers 15 residues. CDR3: CASSYGTGVQETQYF. The CDR3 bases are TGTGCCAGCAGTTACGGGACAGGGGTCCAAGAGACCCAGTACTTC.

This clonotype was seen at least ten times. This sequence joins TRBV28 and TRBJ2-1; TRBD2 might be the D (7 bases). The CDR3 length is 17 residues. CDR1 is MDHEN and CDR2 is SYDVKM in the germline V gene. V lost 2 bases to trimming and J lost 6 bases, with 20 bases between them. The CDR3 protein is CASSLIPGGGRGNEQFF. The CDR3 DNA sequence: TGTGCCAGCAGTTTAATCCCCGGAGGGGGGAGGGGCAATGAGCAGTTCTTC.